What follows is one TCR beta chain and its context. This sample was taken from a study of blood T cell repertoires in COVID-19. For the study at large: The origin of the acute and convalescent COVID-19 samples was the United States, Italy and Spain. Sources were T cells, B-cell-depleted T cells, or PBMCs; the material itself was cDNA or gDNA.

Per the study methods: The authors estimated nucleated cell counts from reference gene primer amplification. TCRdb's copy holds only in-frame clones and misses some; the assay was immunoSEQ multiplex PCR. The D gene and trimming were derived from the DNA, and the V and J assignments and clone size from that table. Of fewer than 300,000 clones listed, around 78% are singletons. Material: peripheral blood. The TCR was taken from a woman between 65 and 79 years old with active or convalescent COVID-19.

The CDR3 bases are TGTGCCAGCAGCTCAGGACTAGCGGGAGCATACGATGAGCAGTTCTTC. It encodes CASSSGLAGAYDEQFF. The chain is built from TRBV5-4 and TRBJ2-1; 13 bases agree with TRBD2. V shed 3 bases, J shed 8 bases, and the junction held 8 bases outside the gene matches. The CDR3 is 16 amino acids. Germline CDR1 is SGHNT and CDR2 is YYREEE (reference sequence).